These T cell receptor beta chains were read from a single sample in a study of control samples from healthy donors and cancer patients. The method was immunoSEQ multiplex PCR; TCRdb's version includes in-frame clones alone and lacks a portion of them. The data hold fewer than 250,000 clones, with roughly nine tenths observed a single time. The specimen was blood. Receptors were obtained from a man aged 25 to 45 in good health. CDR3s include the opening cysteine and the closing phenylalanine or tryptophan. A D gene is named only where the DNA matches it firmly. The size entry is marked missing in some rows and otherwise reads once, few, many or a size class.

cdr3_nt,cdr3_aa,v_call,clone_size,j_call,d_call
TGTGCCAGCAGCTTAGGGCCAGGGGGCACTAATGAAAAACTGTTTTTT,CASSLGPGGTNEKLFF,TRBV7-9,.,TRBJ1-4,TRBD1
TGTGCCAGCTCACCGGAAACCTCAGGGAGGCGTTCACCCCTCCACTTT,CASSPETSGRRSPLHF,TRBV18,.,TRBJ1-6,.
TGTGCCAGCAGCTTAGCATCAGAAAAACAGGGCTACACCTTC,CASSLASEKQGYTF,TRBV7-2,.,TRBJ1-2,.
TGCGCCAGCAGGTTGGGACAGGGGACCTACAATGAGCAGTTCTTC,CASRLGQGTYNEQFF,TRBV5-1,.,TRBJ2-1,TRBD1
TGTGCCAGCAGTGAAGCGCTTGATGGGACAGGTCGACCCCTCCACTTT,CASSEALDGTGRPLHF,TRBV6-1,.,TRBJ1-6,TRBD1
TGCGCCAGCAGCCACCCCGGGACAGGACCCTACGAGCAGTACTTC,CASSHPGTGPYEQYF,TRBV4-1,.,TRBJ2-7,TRBD1
TGTGCCACCCCAAATGCAGGGGGATATGGCTACACCTTC,CATPNAGGYGYTF,TRBV6-5,.,TRBJ1-2,TRBD1
TGTGCCAGCAGTTACTCGGGGACAGGGGGCGGTGCAAGGATACAGCCCCAGCATTTT,CASSYSGTGGGARIQPQHF,TRBV6-2/TRBV6-3,.,TRBJ1-5,TRBD1
TGTGCCAGCAGCCGAGACATATATAATGAAAAACTGTTTTTT,CASSRDIYNEKLFF,TRBV2,.,TRBJ1-4,.
TGTGCCAGCAGGGCCGGGGATAACCCCTACAATGAGCAGTTCTTC,CASRAGDNPYNEQFF,TRBV9,.,TRBJ2-1,.
TGTGCCAGCAGTCGAGCGGGTGCTAGCACAGATACGCAGTATTTT,CASSRAGASTDTQYF,TRBV21-1,.,TRBJ2-3,.
TGCAGCGTTGAATTATCCAGGGGAATACAGTTCTTC,CSVELSRGIQFF,TRBV29-1,.,TRBJ2-1,.
TGTGCCAGCAGTGACTCTTCGGGCCCGTCAGGCTACACCTTC,CASSDSSGPSGYTF,TRBV6-4,.,TRBJ1-2,.
TGTGCCAGCAGCGCGTACGGACTAGCGGGGGGGGACTCGCAGTTCTTC,CASSAYGLAGGDSQFF,TRBV3-1/TRBV3-2,.,TRBJ2-1,TRBD2
TGTGCCAGCAGTTATGGACCCTTCCGGGAGTACTTC,CASSYGPFREYF,TRBV12-3/TRBV12-4,.,TRBJ2-4,.
TGTGCCAGTAGTATAGTGGATGGAGTCAATCAGCCCCAGCATTTT,CASSIVDGVNQPQHF,TRBV19,.,TRBJ1-5,.
TGTGCCATCAGTGGCATCAATTCACCCCTCCACTTT,CAISGINSPLHF,TRBV10-3,.,TRBJ1-6,.
TGTGCCAGCAGTCGGACGCACCAAGTGGCGAATAATAATTCACCCCTCCACTTT,CASSRTHQVANNNSPLHF,TRBV6-6,once,TRBJ1-6,.
TGTGCCAGCAGTCCACAGGAGGGTATGAACACTGAAGCTTTCTTT,CASSPQEGMNTEAFF,TRBV27,.,TRBJ1-1,.
TGCGCCAGCTCCCTAGGGGGACTAGCGAAGAACACCGGGGAGCTGTTTTTT,CASSLGGLAKNTGELFF,TRBV5-1,once,TRBJ2-2,TRBD2
TGTGCCAGCAGGCACGGGACTAGTGGGGGGGGTACCGGGGAGCTGTTTTTT,CASRHGTSGGGTGELFF,TRBV25-1,.,TRBJ2-2,TRBD2
TGTGCCAGCAACCCCATGAGGGGCAGGAACACTGAAGCTTTCTTT,CASNPMRGRNTEAFF,TRBV7-8,once,TRBJ1-1,.
TGTGCCAGCGTGGAGACACCGGACCCCAACACTGAAGCTTTCTTT,CASVETPDPNTEAFF,TRBV6-5,.,TRBJ1-1,.
TGTGCCAGCTCACCACTTTGGGGGGAGTACACTGAAGCTTTCTTT,CASSPLWGEYTEAFF,TRBV18,.,TRBJ1-1,.
TGTGCCCTGAGGCAGGGGAACACTGAAGCTTTCTTT,CALRQGNTEAFF,TRBV30,.,TRBJ1-1,.
TGCGCCAGCAGCCAAGATCTTCCCGGGCCTGGGAAAAACATTCAGTACTTC,CASSQDLPGPGKNIQYF,TRBV4-1,.,TRBJ2-4,.
TGTGCCAGCAGTGCCCAGGTTATTAATTCACCCCTCCACTTT,CASSAQVINSPLHF,TRBV25-1,.,TRBJ1-6,.
TGTGCCAGCAGTTCGACAGAGAACACTGAAGCTTTCTTT,CASSSTENTEAFF,TRBV12-3/TRBV12-4,.,TRBJ1-1,.
TGTGCCAGCAGCTTTTTTCGGGGAGGGATAGGGAACACTGAAGCTTTCTTT,CASSFFRGGIGNTEAFF,TRBV7-9,.,TRBJ1-1,.
TGCGCCAGCCAACAGGAATATAGCAATCAGCCCCAGCATTTT,CASQQEYSNQPQHF,TRBV10-2,.,TRBJ1-5,.
TGTGCCTGGAGTGTTGGTCTTGACGGGGGGCAGGGCACTGAAGCTTTCTTT,CAWSVGLDGGQGTEAFF,TRBV30,.,TRBJ1-1,.
TGTGCCAGCAGTCCCGGGCTTGGCGGGGAGCTGTTTTTT,CASSPGLGGELFF,TRBV12-3/TRBV12-4,.,TRBJ2-2,.
TGTGCCAGCAGCCCGGGACAGGATAGGGGCTACACCTTC,CASSPGQDRGYTF,TRBV11-2,.,TRBJ1-2,TRBD1
TGTGCCAGCACCACATCTGGCAGCAGCACAGATACGCAGTATTTT,CASTTSGSSTDTQYF,TRBV6-5,.,TRBJ2-3,.
TGTGCCAGCAGCTTACAGGGTAAAAACGAGCAGTACTTC,CASSLQGKNEQYF,TRBV7-6,.,TRBJ2-7,.
TGTGCCACCAGTGATTTGCCAGCAGAAAGCACAGATACGCAGTATTTT,CATSDLPAESTDTQYF,TRBV24-1,.,TRBJ2-3,.
TGTGCCAGCAGCTTGGGTGGCGGGGCTAACACTGAAGCTTTCTTT,CASSLGGGANTEAFF,TRBV11-2,.,TRBJ1-1,.
TGTGCCAGCGAGGGGCTTTCCTACGAGCAGTACTTC,CASEGLSYEQYF,TRBV7-9,once,TRBJ2-7,.
TGCGCCAGCAGCCAGGGGGTTAATGAAAAACTGTTTTTT,CASSQGVNEKLFF,TRBV10-2,.,TRBJ1-4,TRBD1
TGTGCCAGCAGCCAAGTCGTGCAGAGCGAGGCTTTCTTT,CASSQVVQSEAFF,TRBV3-1/TRBV3-2,.,TRBJ1-1,.
TGCGCCAGCAGCTTCATGGACGAGCAGTACTTC,CASSFMDEQYF,TRBV5-1,.,TRBJ2-7,.
TGTGCCAGCAGTTTAAGGGGGGTGGCAGATACGCAGTATTTT,CASSLRGVADTQYF,TRBV2,.,TRBJ2-3,.
TGTGCCAGTAGTATCGGGCGGCAGCCCCAGCATTTT,CASSIGRQPQHF,TRBV19,.,TRBJ1-5,.